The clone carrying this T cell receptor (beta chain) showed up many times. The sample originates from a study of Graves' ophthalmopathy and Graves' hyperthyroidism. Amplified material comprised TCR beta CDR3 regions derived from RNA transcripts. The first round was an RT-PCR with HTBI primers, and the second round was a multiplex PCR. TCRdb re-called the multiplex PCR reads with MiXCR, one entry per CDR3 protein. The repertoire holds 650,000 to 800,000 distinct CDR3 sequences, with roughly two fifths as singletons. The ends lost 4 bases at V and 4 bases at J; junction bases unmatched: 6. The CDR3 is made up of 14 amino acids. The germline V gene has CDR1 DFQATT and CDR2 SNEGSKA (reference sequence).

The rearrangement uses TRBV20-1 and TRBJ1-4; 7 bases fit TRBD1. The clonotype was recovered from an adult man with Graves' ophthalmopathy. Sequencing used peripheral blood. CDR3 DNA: TGCAGTGCTACCAGACAGGGCCTTAATGAAAAACTGTTTTTT. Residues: CSATRQGLNEKLFF.